The next 24 T cell receptor beta chains were all read from a single sample in a study of cytomegalovirus exposure and HLA in healthy donors. PCR used 60 Vbeta primers and 13 Jbeta primers. Clones were sequenced by immunoSEQ multiplex PCR, and TCRdb holds only the in-frame ones, with some missing. The profile shows just over 150,000 clones, over 60% of them singletons. Sequencing was carried out using PBMCs. Every receptor here comes from a woman between 50 and 59 years old in good health and CMV-seropositive.

The chain uses TRBV7-9 and TRBJ1-1; 7 bases agree with TRBD1. After removal of 7 bases from V and 2 bases from J, the junction contained 7 bases not matched to a gene. This CDR3 contains 14 residues. The germline V gene encodes CDR1 SEHNR and CDR2 FQNEAQ (reference sequence). The CDR3 nucleotides are TGTGCCAGCACCCCTGGACAGGCCAACACTGAAGCTTTCTTT. Translating it yields CASTPGQANTEAFF.

CDR3 protein: CASSLAAGIRAEAFF. CDR3 nucleotides: TGTGCCAGCAGTTTAGCGGCAGGGATTAGGGCTGAAGCTTTCTTT. V is TRBV28 and J is TRBJ1-1; D may be TRBD1 (5 bases). The CDR3 consists of 15 residues. Germline CDR1 reads MDHEN; CDR2 reads SYDVKM. Trimming stripped 2 bases from V and 6 bases from J, with 16 bases between.

The chain has TRBV19 and TRBJ1-5; the match to TRBD1 covers 9 bases. The junction had 8 bases not matched to a gene; V was cut back by 7 bases and J by 4 bases. The CDR3 has 15 amino acids. Germline CDR1 LNHDA, CDR2 SQIVND (reference sequence). This CDR3 is CASKSTGTGNQPQHF. The CDR3 nucleotides read TGTGCCAGTAAGTCAACCGGGACAGGGAATCAGCCCCAGCATTTT.

The V gene is TRBV7-8, the J gene TRBJ2-7; TRBD1 matches 8 bases. CDR3 length: 14 amino acids. Per the germline V gene, CDR1 is SGHVS and CDR2 is FQNEAQ. Unmatched junction bases numbered 6, after V lost 5 bases and J lost 3 bases. The DNA of the CDR3 is TGTGCCAGCAGCCATCGGGACAGGCACTACGAGCAGTACTTC. Translating it yields CASSHRDRHYEQYF.

The chain employs TRBV5-1 and TRBJ2-3, with 9 bases that match TRBD1. The CDR3 has 16 amino acids. Unmatched junction bases numbered 7, after V lost 1 base and J lost 4 bases. Germline assignment: CDR1 SGHRS and CDR2 YFSETQ. The CDR3 sequence is CASSLRGRQGADTQYF. In DNA, the CDR3 is TGCGCCAGCAGCTTGAGAGGTAGACAGGGGGCAGATACGCAGTATTTT.

The V call is TRBV29-1, the J call TRBJ2-4, with D perhaps matching TRBD2 (5 bases). Germline CDR1 and CDR2: SQVTM and ANQGSEA. The V end lost 4 bases, the J end lost 9 bases, and 13 bases lay between the germline ends. This CDR3 region has 12 residues. The CDR3: CSVGASRGIQYF. DNA for the CDR3: TGCAGCGTTGGGGCCTCCCGGGGCATTCAGTACTTC.

J is TRBJ1-3 and V is TRBV7-6; no clear D gene. CDR1 and CDR2 (germline): SGHVS, FNYEAQ. CDR3 length: 17 residues. The germline V and J ends were trimmed by 0 bases and 0 bases, with 12 bases remaining between them. Here the CDR3 reads CASSLAALPSSGNTIYF. The CDR3 coding sequence is TGTGCCAGCAGCTTAGCCGCACTGCCGAGCTCTGGAAACACCATATATTTT.

V usage is TRBV9 and J usage is TRBJ2-3; 16 nucleotides agree with TRBD2. Germline CDR1 reads SGDLS; CDR2 reads YYNGEE. The V segment lost 4 bases and the J segment 4 bases; nucleotides outside the gene matches: 6. The CDR3 runs 17 residues. The CDR3 reads CASSPGLAGGRADTQYF. In DNA, the CDR3 is TGTGCCAGCAGCCCGGGACTAGCGGGGGGGCGGGCAGATACGCAGTATTTT.

The rearrangement uses TRBV18 and TRBJ1-2, with 7 bases aligning to TRBD1. Germline CDR1 reads KGHSH; CDR2 reads LQKENI. The CDR3 contains 13 residues. V dropped 3 bases and J dropped 7; count of bases not matched to a gene: 5. CDR3 bases: TGTGCCAGCTCACCCTGGACAGGAGGTGGCTACACCTTC. As protein: CASSPWTGGGYTF.

This chain connects TRBV2 to TRBJ1-2, with 7 bases that match TRBD1. The CDR3 consists of 14 residues. Germline CDR1 and CDR2: SNHLY and FYNNEI. The junction had 4 bases not matched to a gene; V was cut back by 4 bases and J by 2 bases. DNA for the CDR3: TGTGCCAGCAGTGTTCTACAGGGGAACTATGGCTACACCTTC. Translation gives CASSVLQGNYGYTF.

The chain combines TRBV10-3 with TRBJ2-1, with TRBD1 as a possible D gene (6 bases). The V and J ends lost 3 bases and 8 bases respectively, with 8 bases between them. The germline gives CDR1 ENHRY, CDR2 SYGVKD. The CDR3 loop spans 12 amino acids. CDR3 protein: CAISEHRDEQFF. The CDR3 DNA follows: TGTGCCATCAGTGAACACAGGGATGAGCAGTTCTTC.

This chain joins TRBV6-4 and TRBJ1-3, with a tentative D call TRBD1 (6 bases). V lost 8 bases and J lost 1, with 24 bases in between. Germline V gene sequence: CDR1 MRHNA, CDR2 SNTAGT. This CDR3 spans 18 amino acids. CDR3 residues: CASPGENRQPRSGNTIYF. The CDR3 region has the DNA TGTGCCAGCCCAGGGGAAAATCGACAGCCACGATCTGGAAACACCATATATTTT.

The J gene is TRBJ2-3, the V gene TRBV7-9; 10 bases align to TRBD2. Germline CDR1 reads SEHNR; CDR2 reads FQNEAQ (reference sequence). V shed 4 bases and J 2 bases; nucleotides not matched to a gene: 6. CDR3 length: 16 residues. For the CDR3, the DNA is TGTGCCAGCAGCTCCGGACTAGCGGCACCCACAGATACGCAGTATTTT. Amino acid sequence: CASSSGLAAPTDTQYF.

The rearrangement joins TRBV19 to TRBJ1-2, with TRBD1 identical over 10 bases. Germline-derived CDR1 and CDR2 are LNHDA and SQIVND (reference sequence). J gave up 5 bases and V 8 bases, and 5 bases lay outside the gene matches. This CDR3 contains 13 residues. The CDR3 loop reads CASWDRGPYGYTF. CDR3 nucleotides: TGTGCCAGTTGGGACAGGGGCCCTTATGGCTACACCTTC. Complete variable domain (other parts from reference TRBV19 and TRBJ1-2): DGGITQSPKYLFRKEGQNVTLSCEQNLNHDAMYWYRQDPGQGLRLIYYSQIVNDFQKGDIAEGYSVSREKKESFPLTVTSAQKNPTAFYLCASWDRGPYGYTFGSGTRLTVV.

V and J are TRBV15 and TRBJ1-5; TRBD1 might be the D (6 bases). The CDR3 runs to 14 residues. Germline CDR1 is LNHNV and CDR2 is YYDKDF (reference sequence). Trimming cost V 5 bases and J 10 bases, with 18 bases left between them. CDR3 in DNA: TGTGCCACCAGCTTTCAGGGGTCGTGGGCACCCCAGCATTTT. It is translated as CATSFQGSWAPQHF.

This clone was detected only a few times. This CDR3 reads CASSSGQVYGYTF. The CDR3, as DNA: TGTGCCAGCAGTTCGGGACAGGTCTATGGCTACACCTTC. V and J are TRBV27 and TRBJ1-2; 8 bases are shared with TRBD1. This CDR3 has 13 amino acids. The trim removed 4 bases at V and 4 bases at J, leaving 2 bases unmatched. Germline-derived CDR1 and CDR2 are MNHEY and SMNVEV (reference sequence).

Only one count was recorded for this clone. J is TRBJ1-1 and V is TRBV13; the D is unclear. Looked up from germline, CDR1 is PRHDT and CDR2 is FYEKMQ (reference sequence). The CDR3 is made up of 13 amino acids. V lost 5 bases, J lost 0 bases, and 7 bases lay in between. Here the CDR3 reads CASSHPLNTEAFF. The DNA for the CDR3 is TGTGCCAGCAGCCATCCCCTGAACACTGAAGCTTTCTTT.

The V call is TRBV7-2, the J call TRBJ2-7; the D is unclear. V was clipped by 4 bases and J by 4 bases, with 11 bases between them. The CDR3 contains 13 residues. Germline lookup yields CDR1 SGHTA and CDR2 FQGNSA. The DNA of the CDR3 is TGTGCCAGCAGCTCGCTACGATCATACGAGCAGTACTTC. Translating gives CASSSLRSYEQYF.

This chain uses TRBV2 with TRBJ2-5; 7 positions match TRBD1. The germline CDR1 and CDR2 sequences are SNHLY and FYNNEI. This CDR3 is 15 amino acids long. V lost 6 bases, J lost 5 bases, and 12 bases stayed unmatched. The CDR3 bases are TGTGCCAGCAGCGTCGTCCGACAGGGAGCGGAGACCCAGTACTTC. Translated: CASSVVRQGAETQYF.

The chain has TRBV6-5 and TRBJ2-7; 9 bases are shared with TRBD2. Trimming cost V 5 bases and J 6 bases; bases outside gene matches: 5. The CDR3 runs to 13 residues. Germline V gene lookup returns CDR1 MNHEY and CDR2 SVGAGI. The CDR3 region has the DNA TGTGCCAGCAGTATCGGACTAGCGAGCGAGCAGTACTTC. Protein product: CASSIGLASEQYF.

The rearrangement uses TRBV28 and TRBJ2-2; D may be TRBD2 (5 bases). V gave up 5 bases and J gave up 4 bases, with 17 bases separating them. CDR3 length: 16 amino acids. The germline V gene encodes CDR1 MDHEN and CDR2 SYDVKM. The DNA for the CDR3 is TGTGCCAGCAGTACCCGGGCCCTCCGGGGCACCGGGGAGCTGTTTTTT. Translated: CASSTRALRGTGELFF.

The gene calls are TRBV4-1 and TRBJ1-1, with 11 bases matching TRBD1. With 0 bases clipped from V and 3 bases from J, the junction kept 15 bases outside the gene matches. The CDR3 is 20 residues long. CDR1 and CDR2 from the germline V gene are MGHRA and YSYEKL. In nucleotides, the CDR3 is TGCGCCAGCAGCCAAGAGATCCCGGACAGGGGGCAATGGGTGGACACTGAAGCTTTCTTT. Translating it yields CASSQEIPDRGQWVDTEAFF.

The chain employs TRBV10-3 and TRBJ2-5; 7 positions agree with TRBD1. This CDR3 region has 13 residues. V lost 6 bases, J lost 0 bases, and 1 base stayed unmatched. Germline values: CDR1 ENHRY, CDR2 SYGVKD. The chain's CDR3 is CAISGTDQETQYF. Written as DNA, the CDR3 is TGTGCCATCAGCGGGACAGACCAAGAGACCCAGTACTTC.

This clone has more than one count but fewer than ten. The V gene is TRBV19, the J gene TRBJ1-5, with 10 bases fitting TRBD1. There are 14 residues in the CDR3. Germline CDR1 is LNHDA and CDR2 is SQIVND (reference sequence). V lost 3 bases to trimming and J lost 7 bases; unmatched junction nucleotides: 3. CDR3 protein: CASSIRDRGQPQHF. The CDR3 nucleotides are TGTGCCAGTAGTATCCGGGACAGGGGACAGCCCCAGCATTTT.